These 5 T cell receptor beta chains share one sample of origin, sequenced in a study of molecular identifiers for immune sequencing clone quantification. From the PCR reads, TCRdb called clonotypes with MiXCR, one entry per CDR3 protein. The repertoire holds 88,000 or so distinct CDR3 sequences, with under 25% as singletons. The specimen was naive CD8+ T cells from blood, with Jurkat cell RNA spiked in. Stated subset: FACS-sorted CD8+CD4-CCR7+CD45RA+ naive T cells. These receptors all stem from a human donor in good health. Some libraries in this study had Jurkat cell RNA spiked in.

Concerning this clonotype: This may stem from a read error, because a much larger clone lies one nucleotide away. The chain recombines TRBV5-8 with TRBJ2-5, with 13 positions matching TRBD2. This CDR3 is built from 18 residues. Looked up from germline, CDR1 is SGHTS and CDR2 is YDEGEE. The CDR3, as DNA: TGTGCCAGCAGCTTGTTGACTAGCGGGGGGCCCCTACAAGAGGCCCAGTACTTC. Translation gives CASSLLTSGGPLQEAQYF.

V is TRBV10-3 and J is TRBJ2-7; no firm D call. V was cut by 0 bases and J by 6 bases, with 18 bases left in between. CDR3 length: 16 residues. The germline V gene encodes CDR1 ENHRY and CDR2 SYGVKD. CDR3 sequence reads: CAISESSLVLPREQYF. In DNA form, the CDR3 reads TGTGCCATCAGTGAGTCGTCCCTAGTTTTGCCCCGCGAGCAGTACTTC.

This clonotype was detected a few times. A much more abundant neighbour one base away suggests this may be a read error. This sequence joins TRBV7-2 and TRBJ2-1; 11 bases are a match to TRBD2. This CDR3 spans 15 amino acids. Germline assignment: CDR1 SGHTA and CDR2 FQGNSA. The CDR3 is CASSLGTSGYNGQFF. Here the CDR3 DNA reads TGTGCCAGCAGCTTGGGGACTAGCGGCTACAATGGGCAGTTCTTC. Based on the CDR3 plus reference TRBV7-2 and TRBJ2-1, the full variable domain is GAGVSQSPSNKVTEKGKDVELRCDPISGHTALYWYRQSLGQGLEFLIYFQGNSAPDKSGLPSDRFSAERTGGSVSTLTIQRTQQEDSAVYLCASSLGTSGYNGQFFGPGTRLTVL.

This clonotype was found many times. This chain uses TRBV9 with TRBJ1-5; D perhaps matches TRBD1 (5 bases). Trimming shortened V by 0 bases and J by 1 base, and 8 bases separated the two germline ends. This CDR3 is built from 15 residues. Germline V gene sequence: CDR1 SGDLS, CDR2 YYNGEE. DNA of the CDR3: TGTGCCAGCAGCGTAGGGGACGGAAGCAATCAGCCCCAGCATTTT. Translated, it gives CASSVGDGSNQPQHF.

About this clonotype: Just one base apart from a much larger clone, this may be a read error. J is TRBJ2-3 and V is TRBV4-3, with 10 nucleotides matching TRBD2. The germline V gene has CDR1 LGHNA and CDR2 YSLEER. CDR3 size: 18 residues. The chain's CDR3 is CASNQGLAGALRSGTQYF. The CDR3 bases are TGCGCCAGCAACCAAGGCCTAGCGGGGGCGCTCCGTTCCGGAACGCAGTATTTT.